This T cell receptor (beta chain) was sequenced for a study of CD8 T cells in Susac syndrome. Trimming cost V 7 bases and J 4 bases; bases outside gene matches: 8. The CDR3 length is 14 residues. CDR1 is SQVTM, CDR2 ANQGSEA, per germline. Random hexamers were used to reverse transcribe an amount of roughly 0.45 to 1 ug RNA. TCRdb called the immunoSEQ multiplex PCR reads again in MiXCR, with one record for every CDR3 protein. The sample records around 150,000 distinct CDR3 sequences, less than 95% being singletons. This receptor was obtained from a human donor with multiple sclerosis. Material for sequencing was CD4+ T cells from PBMCs. The chain recombines TRBV29-1 with TRBJ2-2, with 8 bases matching TRBD1. CDR3 DNA sequence: TGCAGCGCGACTCGGACAGGGTTCACCGGGGAGCTGTTTTTT. Its translation is CSATRTGFTGELFF.